This T cell receptor beta chain was recorded in a study of control samples from healthy donors and cancer patients. For this clone: Other nucleotide sequences from this sample produce the same CDR3.

The CDR3 is 12 amino acids. Germline-derived CDR1 and CDR2 are KGHSH and LQKENI. With 2 bases removed from V and 3 bases from J, the gap between germline ends came to 3 bases. The table came from immunoSEQ multiplex PCR; TCRdb's copy has only in-frame clones and leaves some out. The sample has 260,000 or so clones, over 75% seen once. Sequenced material: PBMCs. The receptor's source is a woman aged 60 to 75 with lung cancer. The rearrangement links TRBV18 to TRBJ2-3; D uncertain. The CDR3 protein is CASSPGTDTQYF. Here the CDR3 DNA reads TGTGCCAGCTCACCAGGAACAGATACGCAGTATTTT.